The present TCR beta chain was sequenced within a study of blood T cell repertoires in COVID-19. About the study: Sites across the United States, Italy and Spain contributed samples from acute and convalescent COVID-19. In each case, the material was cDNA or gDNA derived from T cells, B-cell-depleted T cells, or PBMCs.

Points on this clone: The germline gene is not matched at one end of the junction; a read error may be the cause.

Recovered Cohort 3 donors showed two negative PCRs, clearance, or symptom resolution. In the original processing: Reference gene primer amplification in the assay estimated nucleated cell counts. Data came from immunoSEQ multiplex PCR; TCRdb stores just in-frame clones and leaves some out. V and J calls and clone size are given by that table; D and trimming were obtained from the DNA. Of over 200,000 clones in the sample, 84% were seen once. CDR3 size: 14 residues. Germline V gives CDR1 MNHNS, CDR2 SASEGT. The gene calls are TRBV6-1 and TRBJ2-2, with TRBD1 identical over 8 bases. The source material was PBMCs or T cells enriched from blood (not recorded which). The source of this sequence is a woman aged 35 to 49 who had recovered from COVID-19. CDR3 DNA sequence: TGTGCCAGCGGTGACAGGGGACGGGACGGGGAGCTGTTTTTT. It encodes CASGDRGRDGELFF.